Below are 5 T cell receptor beta chains sequenced from a single sample in a study of cytomegalovirus exposure and HLA in healthy donors. The study ran its PCR with 60 Vbeta and 13 Jbeta primers. Data came from immunoSEQ multiplex PCR; TCRdb stores just in-frame clones and leaves some out. The sample consists of about 210,000 clones, nearly 80% of them appearing once. The sample taken for sequencing was PBMCs. All receptors derive from a male donor in good health and CMV-seronegative.

The chain carries TRBV30 and TRBJ1-4, with D perhaps TRBD1 (5 bases). The CDR3 totals 13 residues. Trimming stripped 2 bases from V and 8 bases from J, with 12 bases between. Germline loops: CDR1 GTSNPN, CDR2 SVGIG (reference sequence). DNA for the CDR3: TGTGCCTGGAGTACCGGGGGAGGAGAAAAACTGTTTTTT. Translating gives CAWSTGGGEKLFF.

J is TRBJ1-6 and V is TRBV28, with a tentative D call TRBD1 (5 bases). V was trimmed by 4 bases and J by 14 bases, leaving 12 bases between them. The CDR3 runs 12 residues. Germline CDR1 reads MDHEN; CDR2 reads SYDVKM. CDR3 nucleotide sequence: TGTGCCAGCAGTTCCCCAGGGTCGTCCCTCCACTTT. This codes for CASSSPGSSLHF.

V and J are TRBV5-4 and TRBJ2-7; 10 bases fit TRBD2. The CDR3 covers 17 residues. Looked up from germline, CDR1 is SGHNT and CDR2 is YYREEE (reference sequence). J gave up 0 bases and V 0 bases, and 6 bases lay outside the gene matches. CDR3 residues: CASSLGTSGLSSYEQYF. CDR3 nucleotides: TGTGCCAGCAGCTTGGGGACTAGCGGATTGAGCTCCTACGAGCAGTACTTC. Complete variable domain (other parts from reference TRBV5-4 and TRBJ2-7): ETGVTQSPTHLIKTRGQQVTLRCSSQSGHNTVSWYQQALGQGPQFIFQYYREEENGRGNFPPRFSGLQFPNYSSELNVNALELDDSALYLCASSLGTSGLSSYEQYFGPGTRLTVT.

In DNA, the CDR3 is TGTGCCAGCAGCGCGAGACAGTACAATGAGCAGTTCTTC. It yields the protein CASSARQYNEQFF. The V call is TRBV9, the J call TRBJ2-1, with D possibly being TRBD1 (5 bases). Trimming removed 3 bases from V and 4 bases from J, with 8 bases in between. Germline V lookup: CDR1 SGDLS, CDR2 YYNGEE. The CDR3 extends over 13 amino acids.

With respect to this clone: Other DNA sequences within the sample encode an identical CDR3. The chain has TRBV20-1 and TRBJ1-2, with D unclear. Germline CDR1 and CDR2: DFQATT and SNEGSKA (reference sequence). This CDR3 spans 11 amino acids. V dropped 6 bases and J dropped 4 bases, with 9 bases sitting between them. CDR3 residues: CSASGSYGYTF. As DNA, the CDR3 is TGCAGTGCCTCGGGGTCCTATGGCTACACCTTC.